This TCR beta chain was captured in a study of Graves' ophthalmopathy and Graves' hyperthyroidism. Germline CDR1 reads KGHDR; CDR2 reads SFDVKD. The CDR3 spans 13 residues. V lost 8 bases and J 3 bases, leaving 12 bases between the germline ends. RNA transcripts were the source from which TCR beta CDR3 regions were amplified. In the first round, RT-PCR was carried out with HTBI primers, and a multiplex PCR formed the second round. MiXCR was run by TCRdb on the multiplex PCR reads, yielding one entry per CDR3 protein. The sample includes just over 400,000 distinct CDR3 sequences, approximately 21% seen only once; the top ten take roughly 3.2%. This clonotype was picked up many times. Its target is not known. Study observations and caveats: Blood also harbored most expanded thyroid clonotypes above 0.001 frequency.

This sequence joins TRBV24-1 and TRBJ1-1, with D possibly being TRBD1 (6 bases). The source of this sequence is a woman in her late teens or twenties with stable Graves' hyperthyroidism. Sequencing was performed on peripheral blood. The CDR3 region has the DNA TGTGCCACCACCTTACAGGGACACACTGAAGCTTTCTTT. The encoded protein is CATTLQGHTEAFF.